A single sample is the source of the 23 T cell receptor beta chains below, sequenced in a study of control samples from healthy donors and cancer patients. Only in-frame clones appear in the TCRdb table, and some are missing; sequencing was by immunoSEQ multiplex PCR. The sample contains about 69,000 clones, approximately 89% of which appear only once. Sequencing input: PBMCs. The receptor source for this set is a man in his sixties with colorectal cancer.

The chain couples TRBV5-1 to TRBJ2-1; tentatively, D is TRBD2 (5 bases). Trimming removed 6 bases from V and 10 bases from J, with 17 bases in between. This CDR3 is built from 13 residues. The germline CDR1 and CDR2 sequences are SGHRS and YFSETQ. CDR3 protein: CASTPPLPGEQFF. DNA of the CDR3: TGCGCCAGCACCCCTCCCCTTCCGGGGGAGCAGTTCTTC.

This chain connects TRBV28 to TRBJ2-7; D is possibly TRBD1 or TRBD2 (6 bases each). V dropped 2 bases and J dropped 1 base, with 12 bases sitting between them. Germline values: CDR1 MDHEN, CDR2 SYDVKM. The CDR3 runs 15 residues. CDR3 DNA: TGTGCCAGCAGTTTACCGGGGGCGGCGTCCTACGAGCAGTACTTC. As protein: CASSLPGAASYEQYF.

This clone was observed a single time. The V gene is TRBV29-1, the J gene TRBJ2-7; 8 bases align to TRBD1. This CDR3 is 12 amino acids long. Germline assignment: CDR1 SQVTM and CDR2 ANQGSEA. J was trimmed by 3 bases and V by 4 bases; bases with no gene match: 2. The CDR3 region is CSVVGTGYEQYF. CDR3 DNA sequence: TGCAGCGTTGTAGGGACAGGCTACGAGCAGTACTTC.

The gene calls are TRBV4-2 and TRBJ2-2; 11 nucleotides agree with TRBD1. The CDR3 contains 15 residues. CDR1 and CDR2 from the germline V gene are LGHNA and YNFKEQ. V lost 0 bases and J lost 11; bases outside the gene matches: 5. The CDR3 coding sequence is TGTGCCAGCAGCCAAGAACGGACAGGGGGCGATGAGCTGTTTTTT. It specifies CASSQERTGGDELFF.

The chain employs TRBV6-6 and TRBJ2-7; no clear D gene. The CDR3 consists of 14 residues. Trimming cost V 6 bases and J 2 bases, with 14 bases left between them. CDR1 is MNHNY, CDR2 SVGAGI, per germline (reference sequence). CDR3 sequence reads: CASRLGDPTYEQYF. The CDR3 DNA is TGTGCCAGCAGACTGGGTGACCCCACCTACGAGCAGTACTTC.

The genes are TRBV27 and TRBJ2-3, with D maybe TRBD2 (6 bases). This CDR3 spans 17 amino acids. Germline V gene sequence: CDR1 MNHEY, CDR2 SMNVEV (reference sequence). V lost 2 bases and J lost 3, with 18 bases in between. The CDR3 spells CASSLNARGVQTDTQYF. CDR3 DNA sequence: TGTGCCAGCAGTTTAAATGCCCGCGGGGTTCAAACAGATACGCAGTATTTT.

The chain is built from TRBV6-5 and TRBJ2-7; TRBD2 is a possible D gene (6 bases). V lost 8 bases, J lost 5 bases, and 16 bases lay in between. This CDR3 has 13 amino acids. CDR1 MNHEY and CDR2 SVGAGI come from the germline V gene. CDR3 nucleotide sequence: TGTGCCAGCCTTAGCCGGGGGAGGAACGAGCAGTACTTC. Protein sequence: CASLSRGRNEQYF.

The rearrangement uses TRBV3-1 (or the pseudogene TRBV3-2) and TRBJ2-2, with D possibly matching TRBD1 (6 bases). Deletions cut 6 bases from V and 2 bases from J, with 13 bases between. CDR3 length: 15 residues. Germline CDR1 reads LGHDT; CDR2 reads YNNKEL (reference sequence). CDR3 in amino acids: CASRPGTINTGELFF. The CDR3 bases are TGTGCCAGCAGGCCCGGGACAATAAACACCGGGGAGCTGTTTTTT.

V and J are TRBV7-9 and TRBJ1-4; perhaps TRBD1 as D (5 bases). The CDR3 is 14 amino acids. The germline gives CDR1 SEHNR, CDR2 FQNEAQ (reference sequence). V was clipped by 7 bases and J by 2 bases, with 11 bases between them. The CDR3 sequence: CASTQYRTNEKLFF. The CDR3 DNA sequence: TGTGCCAGCACCCAATACAGGACTAATGAAAAACTGTTTTTT.

The V and J genes are TRBV3-1 (or the pseudogene TRBV3-2) and TRBJ1-1; D is ambiguous. The ends were cut back, 4 bases at V and 4 bases at J, with 13 bases in the middle. CDR3 length equals 14 residues. Germline CDR1 is LGHDT and CDR2 is YNNKEL (reference sequence). CDR3 sequence: CASSLFGVGTEAFF. In DNA, the CDR3 is TGTGCCAGCAGCCTATTTGGGGTCGGCACTGAAGCTTTCTTT.

This chain joins TRBV9 and TRBJ2-6, with D perhaps given as TRBD1 or TRBD2 (6 bases each). The length of the CDR3 is 17 residues. Germline values: CDR1 SGDLS, CDR2 YYNGEE. V gave up 3 bases and J gave up 0 bases, with 13 bases separating them. The CDR3 spells CASSEEGGTSGANVLTF. DNA of the CDR3: TGTGCCAGCAGCGAGGAGGGGGGCACCTCTGGGGCCAACGTCCTGACTTTC.

This sequence joins TRBV28 and TRBJ1-3, with no clear D. Per the germline V gene, CDR1 is MDHEN and CDR2 is SYDVKM. V lost 3 bases and J 0 bases, leaving 9 bases between the germline ends. The CDR3 sequence is 15 residues long. The CDR3 sequence is CASSFLTPSGNTIYF. CDR3 coding DNA: TGTGCCAGCAGTTTCTTAACCCCCTCTGGAAACACCATATATTTT.

The rearrangement joins TRBV3-1 (or the pseudogene TRBV3-2) to TRBJ2-5; 9 nucleotides agree with TRBD2. Germline CDR1 is LGHDT and CDR2 is YNNKEL (reference sequence). The CDR3 is 15 residues long. V gave up 4 bases and J gave up 5 bases; unmatched junction bases: 8. The CDR3 reads CASSRERGVLETQYF. CDR3 in DNA: TGTGCCAGCAGCCGGGAGCGGGGGGTATTGGAGACCCAGTACTTC.

J is TRBJ2-1 and V is TRBV6-5, with D hard to call. The V end lost 7 bases, the J end lost 4 bases, and 11 bases lay between the germline ends. Germline V lookup: CDR1 MNHEY, CDR2 SVGAGI. CDR3 length: 13 residues. DNA for the CDR3: TGTGCCAGCAATTTGGTAGATTACAATGAGCAGTTCTTC. It encodes CASNLVDYNEQFF.

The J gene is TRBJ1-2, the V gene TRBV12-3 or TRBV12-4; perhaps TRBD1 as D (5 bases). The CDR3 runs 12 residues. Trimming cost V 4 bases and J 11 bases, with 14 bases left between them. For the CDR3, the DNA is TGTGCCAGCAGTTCGGGACCAGGTAGATACACCTTC. Its protein is CASSSGPGRYTF.

The genes are TRBV29-1 and TRBJ2-1; 7 nucleotides match TRBD1. The trim removed 6 bases at V and 0 bases at J, leaving 5 bases unmatched. The germline CDR1 and CDR2 sequences are SQVTM and ANQGSEA. This CDR3 contains 14 residues. The CDR3 nucleotides are TGCAGCGTCCAGGGGGTGGACTCCTACAATGAGCAGTTCTTC. Translation gives CSVQGVDSYNEQFF.

The rearrangement links TRBV5-6 to TRBJ1-6, with D possibly TRBD1 on 5 matching bases. The CDR3 totals 14 residues. Germline V gives CDR1 SGHDT, CDR2 YYEEEE. V lost 2 bases and J lost 6, with 9 bases in between. The CDR3 protein is CASSFGAGNSPLHF. The CDR3 DNA sequence: TGTGCCAGCAGCTTTGGGGCGGGTAATTCACCCCTCCACTTT.

The chain employs TRBV6-6 and TRBJ1-1; D might be TRBD1 (6 bases). The CDR3 covers 13 residues. Germline CDR1 and CDR2: MNHNY and SVGAGI (reference sequence). V was shortened by 6 bases and J by 4 bases, with 12 bases between the two germline ends. The DNA of the CDR3 is TGTGCCAGCAGCCCCAGGGGAGGCACTGAAGCTTTCTTT. It encodes CASSPRGGTEAFF.

The genes are TRBV5-8 and TRBJ2-3; D may be TRBD2 (5 bases). Germline CDR1 is SGHTS and CDR2 is YDEGEE. This CDR3 contains 15 residues. The germline V and J ends were trimmed by 0 bases and 0 bases, with 8 bases remaining between them. The CDR3 DNA follows: TGTGCCAGCAGCTTGGCGCGGGTTAGCACAGATACGCAGTATTTT. It encodes CASSLARVSTDTQYF.

The CDR3 DNA reads as TGTGCCAGCAGCCAACCGGGGCCCCAGACTGAAGCTTTCTTT. Translating gives CASSQPGPQTEAFF. This chain links TRBV5-4 with TRBJ1-1; D perhaps matches TRBD1 (5 bases). The CDR3 is 14 residues long. Germline CDR1 and CDR2: SGHNT and YYREEE (reference sequence). Trimming took 4 bases from V and 5 from J, leaving 15 bases between them.

CDR3 sequence (DNA): TGTGCCAGCAGTCTCGAGGGGGGCGGCAACTATGGCTACACCTTC. Residues: CASSLEGGGNYGYTF. V usage is TRBV6-5 and J usage is TRBJ1-2; possible D gene TRBD1, 6 bases. The CDR3 totals 15 residues. The V gene lost 5 bases and the J gene lost 2 bases, with 15 bases spanning the gap. The germline V gene encodes CDR1 MNHEY and CDR2 SVGAGI.

This sequence joins TRBV2 and TRBJ2-1; TRBD2 aligns across 11 bases. V lost 6 bases, J lost 9 bases, and 7 bases stayed unmatched. The germline V gene encodes CDR1 SNHLY and CDR2 FYNNEI. The CDR3 totals 14 residues. The CDR3 reads CASRNSGGASEQFF. Written as DNA, the CDR3 is TGTGCCAGCAGGAATAGCGGGGGGGCCAGTGAGCAGTTCTTC.

V usage is TRBV6-5 and J usage is TRBJ2-3, with no clear D. V lost 6 bases and J lost 6, with 13 bases in between. The CDR3 sequence is 13 residues long. Germline assignment: CDR1 MNHEY and CDR2 SVGAGI. In DNA, the CDR3 is TGTGCCAGCAGGAAGGGTGAACCGGATACGCAGTATTTT. Translated: CASRKGEPDTQYF.